Described below is a single T cell receptor (beta chain) sequence and its context. V was pared by 2 bases and J by 4 bases, with 8 bases between. The CDR3 is 13 amino acids. Germline CDR1 reads ENHRY; CDR2 reads SYGVKD. This sample was included in a study of blood T cell repertoires in COVID-19. Sequenced by immunoSEQ multiplex PCR; TCRdb stores in-frame clones only, minus some. The data show approximately 250,000 clones, about 88% seen once. Sequenced material: peripheral blood. The receptor was isolated from a woman in her seventies with COVID-19, enrolled during active disease. The chain recombines TRBV10-3 with TRBJ1-2; D call uncertain. The CDR3 DNA reads TGTGCCATCAGTGAGGGCGGACTCTATGGCTACACCTTC. Amino acid sequence: CAISEGGLYGYTF.